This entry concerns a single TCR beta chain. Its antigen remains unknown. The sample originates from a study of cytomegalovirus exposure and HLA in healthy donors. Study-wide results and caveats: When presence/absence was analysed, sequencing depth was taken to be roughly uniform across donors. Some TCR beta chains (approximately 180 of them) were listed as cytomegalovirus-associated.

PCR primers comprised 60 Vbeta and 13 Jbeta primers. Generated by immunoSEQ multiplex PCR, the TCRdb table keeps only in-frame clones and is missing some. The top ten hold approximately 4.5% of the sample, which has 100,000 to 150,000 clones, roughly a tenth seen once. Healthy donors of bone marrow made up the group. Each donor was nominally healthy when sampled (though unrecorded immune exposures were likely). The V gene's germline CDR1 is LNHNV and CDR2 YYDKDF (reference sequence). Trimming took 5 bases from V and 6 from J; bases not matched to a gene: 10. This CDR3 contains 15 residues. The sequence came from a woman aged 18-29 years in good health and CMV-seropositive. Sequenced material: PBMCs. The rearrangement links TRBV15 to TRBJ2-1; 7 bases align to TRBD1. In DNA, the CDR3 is TGTGCCACCAGCGTGAGAGAGGGGGCAGGCAATGAGCAGTTCTTC. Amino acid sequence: CATSVREGAGNEQFF.